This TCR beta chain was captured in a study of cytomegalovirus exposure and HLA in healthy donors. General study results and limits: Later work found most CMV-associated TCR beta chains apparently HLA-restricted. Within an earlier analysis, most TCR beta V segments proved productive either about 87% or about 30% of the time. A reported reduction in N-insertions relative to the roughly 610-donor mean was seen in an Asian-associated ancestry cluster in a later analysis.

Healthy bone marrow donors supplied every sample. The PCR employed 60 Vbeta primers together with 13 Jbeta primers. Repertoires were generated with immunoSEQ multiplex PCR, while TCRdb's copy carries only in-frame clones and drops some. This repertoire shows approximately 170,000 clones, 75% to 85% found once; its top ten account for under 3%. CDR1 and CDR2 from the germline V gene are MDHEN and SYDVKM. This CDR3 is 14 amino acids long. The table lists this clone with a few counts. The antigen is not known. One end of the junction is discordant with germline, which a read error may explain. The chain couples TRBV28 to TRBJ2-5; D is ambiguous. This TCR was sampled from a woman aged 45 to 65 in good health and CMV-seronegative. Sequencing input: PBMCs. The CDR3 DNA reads TGTGCCAGCAGCTTATCCCCCGTCCAAGAGACCCAGTACTTC. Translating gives CASSLSPVQETQYF. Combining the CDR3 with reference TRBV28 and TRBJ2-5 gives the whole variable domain DVKVTQSSRYLVKRTGEKVFLECVQDMDHENMFWYRQDPGLGLRLIYFSYDVKMKEKGDIPEGYSVSREKKERFSLILESASTNQTSMYLCASSLSPVQETQYFGPGTRLLVL.